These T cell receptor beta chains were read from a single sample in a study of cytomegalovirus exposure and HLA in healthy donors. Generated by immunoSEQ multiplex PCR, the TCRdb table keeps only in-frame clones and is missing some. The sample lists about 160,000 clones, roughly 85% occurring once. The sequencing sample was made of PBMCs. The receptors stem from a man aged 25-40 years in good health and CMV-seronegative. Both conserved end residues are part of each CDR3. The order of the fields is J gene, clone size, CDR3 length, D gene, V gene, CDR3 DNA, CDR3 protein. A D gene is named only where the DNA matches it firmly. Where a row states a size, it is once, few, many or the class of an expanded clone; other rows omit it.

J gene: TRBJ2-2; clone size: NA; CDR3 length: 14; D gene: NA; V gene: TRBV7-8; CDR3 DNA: TGTGCCAGCAGCCCCCGGAGGGGCACCGGGGAGCTGTTTTTT; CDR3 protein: CASSPRRGTGELFF
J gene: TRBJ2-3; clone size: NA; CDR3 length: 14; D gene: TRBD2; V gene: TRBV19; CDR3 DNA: TGTGCCAGTAGTATCGGACTAGTAACAGATACGCAGTATTTT; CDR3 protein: CASSIGLVTDTQYF
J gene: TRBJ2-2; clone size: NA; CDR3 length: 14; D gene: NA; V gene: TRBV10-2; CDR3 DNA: TGCGCCAGCAGCCGGGACACCAACACCGGGGAGCTGTTTTTT; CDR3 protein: CASSRDTNTGELFF
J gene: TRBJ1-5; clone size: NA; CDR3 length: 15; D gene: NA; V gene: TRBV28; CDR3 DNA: TGTGCCAGCAGTTTTCAGGTTTATAGCAATCAGCCCCAGCATTTT; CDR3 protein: CASSFQVYSNQPQHF
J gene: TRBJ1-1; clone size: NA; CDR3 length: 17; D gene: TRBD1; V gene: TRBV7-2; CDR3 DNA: TGTGCCAGCAGCTCCTCGACAGGGGGGCTTTTGAACACTGAAGCTTTCTTT; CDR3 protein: CASSSSTGGLLNTEAFF
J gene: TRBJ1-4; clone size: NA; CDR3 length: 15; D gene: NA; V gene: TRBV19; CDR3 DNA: TGTGCCAGTAGTACCCTGGGACACTCGAATGAAAAACTGTTTTTT; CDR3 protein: CASSTLGHSNEKLFF
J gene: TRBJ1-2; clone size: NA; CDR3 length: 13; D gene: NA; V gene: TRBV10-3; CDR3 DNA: TGTGCCATCAGTGCGGACAGTAACTATGGCTACACCTTC; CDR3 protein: CAISADSNYGYTF
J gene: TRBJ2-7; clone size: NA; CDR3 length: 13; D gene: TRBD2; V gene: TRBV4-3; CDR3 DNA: TGCGCCAGCAGCCAAGGCGGGAGGTACGAGCAGTACTTC; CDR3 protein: CASSQGGRYEQYF
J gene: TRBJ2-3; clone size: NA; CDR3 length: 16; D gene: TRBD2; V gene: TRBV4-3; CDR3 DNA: TGCGCCAGCAGCCAAGGCTCTAGCGGTGCCGTAGATACGCAGTATTTT; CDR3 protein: CASSQGSSGAVDTQYF
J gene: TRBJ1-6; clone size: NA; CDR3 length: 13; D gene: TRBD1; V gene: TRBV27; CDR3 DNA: TGTGCCAGCAGCGACAGGGGTCATTCACCCCTCCACTTT; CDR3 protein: CASSDRGHSPLHF
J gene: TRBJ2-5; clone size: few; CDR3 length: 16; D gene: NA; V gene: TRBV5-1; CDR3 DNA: TGCGCCAGCAGCTTGGGAGTGTTGCTTAACCAAGAGACCCAGTACTTC; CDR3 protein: CASSLGVLLNQETQYF
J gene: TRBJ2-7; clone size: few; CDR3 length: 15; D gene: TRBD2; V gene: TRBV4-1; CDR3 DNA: TGCGCCAGCAGCCAATCTAGCGGGGCCCCCTACGAGCAGTACTTC; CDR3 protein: CASSQSSGAPYEQYF
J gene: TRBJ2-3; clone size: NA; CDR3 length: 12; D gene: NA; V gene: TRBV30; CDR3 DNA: TGTGCCTGGAGTGTAGAGCCAGATACGCAGTATTTT; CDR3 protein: CAWSVEPDTQYF
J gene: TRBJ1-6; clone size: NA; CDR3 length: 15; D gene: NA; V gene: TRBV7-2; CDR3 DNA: TGTGCCGAGGGCGACAAGAGCTCCTATAATTCACCCCTCCACTTT; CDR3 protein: CAEGDKSSYNSPLHF
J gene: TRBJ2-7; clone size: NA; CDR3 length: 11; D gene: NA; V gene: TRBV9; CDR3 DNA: TGTGCCAGCAGCGCGGGGAGCGAGCAGTACTTC; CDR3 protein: CASSAGSEQYF
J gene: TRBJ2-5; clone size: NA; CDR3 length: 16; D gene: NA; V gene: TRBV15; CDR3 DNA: TGTGCCACCAGCAGAGATTGGGCTGCGGGTAAAGAGACCCAGTACTTC; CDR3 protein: CATSRDWAAGKETQYF
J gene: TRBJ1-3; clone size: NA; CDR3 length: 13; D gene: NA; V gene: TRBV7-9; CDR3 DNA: TGTGCCAGCAGCTTAGAGCATGGAAACACCATATATTTT; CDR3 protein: CASSLEHGNTIYF
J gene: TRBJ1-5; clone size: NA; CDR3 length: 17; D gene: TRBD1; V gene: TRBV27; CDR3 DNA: TGTGCCAGCAGTTCCACGAACAGGGGGCCTAGCAATCAGCCCCAGCATTTT; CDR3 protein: CASSSTNRGPSNQPQHF
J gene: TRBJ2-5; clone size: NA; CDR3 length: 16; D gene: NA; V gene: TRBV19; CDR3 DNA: TGTGCCAGTAGTATCAGTCACGGGGGGCATCAAGAGACCCAGTACTTC; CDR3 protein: CASSISHGGHQETQYF
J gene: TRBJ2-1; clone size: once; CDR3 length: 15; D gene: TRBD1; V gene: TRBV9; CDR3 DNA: TGTGCCAGCAGCGTAGTGGGACAGGACTACAATGAGCAGTTCTTC; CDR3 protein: CASSVVGQDYNEQFF
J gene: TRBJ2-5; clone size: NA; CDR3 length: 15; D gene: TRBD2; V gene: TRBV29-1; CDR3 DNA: TGCAGCGTTGAAAGATTTCTAGCGGGGGTGGAGACCCAGTACTTC; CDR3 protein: CSVERFLAGVETQYF
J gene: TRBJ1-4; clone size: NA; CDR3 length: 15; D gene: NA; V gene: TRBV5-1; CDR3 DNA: TGCGCCAGCAGCTTGTTCGAGGACAGTAATGAAAAACTGTTTTTT; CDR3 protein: CASSLFEDSNEKLFF
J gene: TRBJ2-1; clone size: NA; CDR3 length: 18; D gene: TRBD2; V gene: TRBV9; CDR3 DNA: TGTGCCAGCAGCCCCCCATGGGTAGCGGGAAGCTCCTACAATGAGCAGTTCTTC; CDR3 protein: CASSPPWVAGSSYNEQFF
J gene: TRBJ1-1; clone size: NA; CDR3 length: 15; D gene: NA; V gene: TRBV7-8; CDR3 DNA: TGTGCCAGCAGCTTCAGTCCAGACATGAACACTGAAGCTTTCTTT; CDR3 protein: CASSFSPDMNTEAFF
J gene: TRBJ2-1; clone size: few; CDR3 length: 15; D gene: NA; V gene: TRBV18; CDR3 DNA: TGTGCCAGCTCACCACCCAGGGTTATCGGCAATGAGCAGTTCTTC; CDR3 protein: CASSPPRVIGNEQFF
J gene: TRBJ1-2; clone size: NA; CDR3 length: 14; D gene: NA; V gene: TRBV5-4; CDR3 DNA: TGTGCCAGCAAGAGGGCCTCGGACGAATATGGCTACACCTTC; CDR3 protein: CASKRASDEYGYTF
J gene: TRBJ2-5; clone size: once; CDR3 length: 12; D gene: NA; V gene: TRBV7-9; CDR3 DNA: TGTTCCAGCAGTTCCTCGGAGGAGACCCAGTACTTC; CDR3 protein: CSSSSSEETQYF
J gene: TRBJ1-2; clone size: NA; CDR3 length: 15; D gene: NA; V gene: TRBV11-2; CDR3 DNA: TGTGCCAGCAGCCCGGACAGATTAGCTAACTATGGCTACACCTTC; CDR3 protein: CASSPDRLANYGYTF
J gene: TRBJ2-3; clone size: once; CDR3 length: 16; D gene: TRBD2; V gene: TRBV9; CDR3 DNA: TGTGCCAGCAGCGTAGGTAGCGGGAGGGGCACAGATACGCAGTATTTT; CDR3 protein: CASSVGSGRGTDTQYF
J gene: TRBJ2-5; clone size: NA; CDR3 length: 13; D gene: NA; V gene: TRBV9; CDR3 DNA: TGTGCCAGCAGCGATAGACAGTACGCGGCCCAGTACTTC; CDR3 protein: CASSDRQYAAQYF
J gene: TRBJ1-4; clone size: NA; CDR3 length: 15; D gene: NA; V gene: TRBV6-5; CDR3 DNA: TGTGCCAGCAGTAAATACGGAGGGACTAATGAAAAACTGTTTTTT; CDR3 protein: CASSKYGGTNEKLFF
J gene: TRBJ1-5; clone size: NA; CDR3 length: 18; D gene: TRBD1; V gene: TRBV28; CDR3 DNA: TGTGCCAGCAGTGGCCGACAGGGGGTTAGTATAAGCAATCAGCCCCAGCATTTT; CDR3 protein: CASSGRQGVSISNQPQHF
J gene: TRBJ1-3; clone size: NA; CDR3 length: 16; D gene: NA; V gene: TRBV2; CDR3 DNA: TGTGCCAGCGCCTGGGGGGGGAGCTTCTCTGGAAACACCATATATTTT; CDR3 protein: CASAWGGSFSGNTIYF
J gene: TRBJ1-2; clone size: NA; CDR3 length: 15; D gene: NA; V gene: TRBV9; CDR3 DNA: TGTGCCAGCAGCGTAGCGTCAGGGACTTACTATGGCTACACCTTC; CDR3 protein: CASSVASGTYYGYTF
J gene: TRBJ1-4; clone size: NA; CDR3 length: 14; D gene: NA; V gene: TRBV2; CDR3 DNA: TGTGCCAGCTCCGAGGGGGGGTCGGGTGAAAAACTGTTTTTT; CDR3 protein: CASSEGGSGEKLFF
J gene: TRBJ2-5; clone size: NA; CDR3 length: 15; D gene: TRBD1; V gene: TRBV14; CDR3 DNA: TGTGCCAGCAGACCTGGACAGGGGGCGATGGGGACCCAGTACTTC; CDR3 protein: CASRPGQGAMGTQYF
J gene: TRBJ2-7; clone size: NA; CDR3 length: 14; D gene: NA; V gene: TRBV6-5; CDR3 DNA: TGTGCCAGCACCCAGGGGATAGCCTCCTACGAGCAGTACTTC; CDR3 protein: CASTQGIASYEQYF
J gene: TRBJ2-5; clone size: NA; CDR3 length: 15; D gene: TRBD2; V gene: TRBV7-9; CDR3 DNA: TGTGCCAGCGAGGTCCGGGGGGGGATCCAAGAGACCCAGTACTTC; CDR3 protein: CASEVRGGIQETQYF
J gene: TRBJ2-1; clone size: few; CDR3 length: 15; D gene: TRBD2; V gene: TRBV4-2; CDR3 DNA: TGTGCCAGCAGCCAAGGGGCGGGAGGGGGGAATGAGCAGTTCTTC; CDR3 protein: CASSQGAGGGNEQFF
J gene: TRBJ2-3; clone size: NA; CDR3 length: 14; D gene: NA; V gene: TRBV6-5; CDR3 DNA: TGTGCCAGCAGACGTTCCGTACACACAGATACGCAGTATTTT; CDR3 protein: CASRRSVHTDTQYF
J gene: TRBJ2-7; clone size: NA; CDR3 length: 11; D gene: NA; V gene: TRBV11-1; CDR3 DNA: TGTGCCAGCAGCTTGGCTTACGAGCAGTACTTC; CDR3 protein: CASSLAYEQYF
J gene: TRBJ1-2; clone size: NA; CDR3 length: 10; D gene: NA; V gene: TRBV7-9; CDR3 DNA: TGTGCCATACAATTATGGGGCTACACCTTC; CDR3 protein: CAIQLWGYTF
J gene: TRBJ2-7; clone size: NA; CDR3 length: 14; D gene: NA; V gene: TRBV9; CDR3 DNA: TGTGCCAGCAGCGTAGGTGAGGGTCTCTACGAGCAGTACTTC; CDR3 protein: CASSVGEGLYEQYF
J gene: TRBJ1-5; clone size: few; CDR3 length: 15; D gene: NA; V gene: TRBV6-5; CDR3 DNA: TGTGCCAGCAGTTACTCGGTCAGTTTCAATCAGCCCCAGCATTTT; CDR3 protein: CASSYSVSFNQPQHF
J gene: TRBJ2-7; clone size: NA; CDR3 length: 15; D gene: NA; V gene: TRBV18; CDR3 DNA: TGTGCCAGCTCAGAGACAGGAGCCTTCACCTACGAGCAGTACTTC; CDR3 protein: CASSETGAFTYEQYF
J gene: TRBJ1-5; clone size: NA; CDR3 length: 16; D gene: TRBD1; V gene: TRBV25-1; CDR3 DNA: TGTGCCAGCAGTCGGGGAGGAGGGACAGGGGATCAGCCCCAGCATTTT; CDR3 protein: CASSRGGGTGDQPQHF
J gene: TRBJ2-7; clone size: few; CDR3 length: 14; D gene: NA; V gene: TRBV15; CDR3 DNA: TGTGCCACCAGCAGAGACAGGCAATCTTACGAGCAGTACTTC; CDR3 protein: CATSRDRQSYEQYF
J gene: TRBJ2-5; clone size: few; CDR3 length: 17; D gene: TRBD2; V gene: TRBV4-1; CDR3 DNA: TGCGCCAGCAGCCAAGACCGCGTAGCGGGCGGGCGGGAGACCCAGTACTTC; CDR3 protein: CASSQDRVAGGRETQYF
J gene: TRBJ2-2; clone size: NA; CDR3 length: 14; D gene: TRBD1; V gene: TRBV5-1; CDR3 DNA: TGCGCCAGCAGAGGGACAGCAAACACCGGGGAGCTGTTTTTT; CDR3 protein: CASRGTANTGELFF
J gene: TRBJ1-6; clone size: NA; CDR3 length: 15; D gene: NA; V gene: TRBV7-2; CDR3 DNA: TGTGCCAGCAGCCTCATGGGACTTACGGGGTCACCCCTCCACTTT; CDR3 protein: CASSLMGLTGSPLHF